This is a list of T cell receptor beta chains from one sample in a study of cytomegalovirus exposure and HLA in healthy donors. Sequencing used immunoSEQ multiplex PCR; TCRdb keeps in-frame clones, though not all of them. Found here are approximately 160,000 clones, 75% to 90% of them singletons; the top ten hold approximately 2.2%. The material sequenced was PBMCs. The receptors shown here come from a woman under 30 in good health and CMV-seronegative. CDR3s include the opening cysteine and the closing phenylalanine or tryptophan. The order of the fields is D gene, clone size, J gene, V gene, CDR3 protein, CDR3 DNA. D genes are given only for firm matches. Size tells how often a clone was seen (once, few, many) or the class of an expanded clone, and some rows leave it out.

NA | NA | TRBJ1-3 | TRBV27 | CASSLTGRARNTIYF | TGTGCCAGCAGTTTAACAGGGAGGGCGCGAAACACCATATATTTT
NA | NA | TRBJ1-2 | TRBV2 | CASSDAGPANYGYTF | TGTGCCAGCAGTGATGCGGGGCCCGCCAACTATGGCTACACCTTC
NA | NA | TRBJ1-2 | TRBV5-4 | CASSPDSYGYTF | TGTGCCAGCAGCCCCGACTCCTATGGCTACACCTTC
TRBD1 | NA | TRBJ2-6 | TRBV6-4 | CASSEEGAAGANVLTF | TGTGCCAGCAGTGAAGAGGGGGCGGCTGGGGCCAACGTCCTGACTTTC
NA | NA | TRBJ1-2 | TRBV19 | CASSAQGRGDYGYTF | TGTGCCAGTAGCGCTCAAGGGCGGGGCGACTATGGCTACACCTTC
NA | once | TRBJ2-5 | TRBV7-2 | CASSLARKIVETQYF | TGTGCCAGCAGCTTAGCGCGGAAAATTGTAGAGACCCAGTACTTC
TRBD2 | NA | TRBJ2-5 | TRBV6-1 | CASSPTGGPQETQYF | TGTGCCAGCAGCCCCACGGGGGGGCCCCAAGAGACCCAGTACTTC
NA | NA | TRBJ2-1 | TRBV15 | CATSRDPSGDEQFF | TGTGCCACCAGCAGAGATCCAAGCGGCGATGAGCAGTTCTTC
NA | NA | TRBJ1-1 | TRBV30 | CAWNQGNTEAFF | TGTGCCTGGAACCAGGGGAACACTGAAGCTTTCTTT
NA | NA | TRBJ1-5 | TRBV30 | CAWEAEESQPQHF | TGTGCCTGGGAGGCAGAGGAGAGTCAGCCCCAGCATTTT
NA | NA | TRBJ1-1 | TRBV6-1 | CASSLSNTEAFF | TGTGCCAGCAGTCTTTCGAACACTGAAGCTTTCTTT
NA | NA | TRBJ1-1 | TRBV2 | CASSEGYRLLGTEAFF | TGTGCCAGCAGTGAAGGGTACAGGTTGTTGGGCACTGAAGCTTTCTTT
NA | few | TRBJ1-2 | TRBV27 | CASSQQGSRNGYTF | TGTGCCAGCAGTCAACAGGGCTCTCGGAATGGCTACACCTTC
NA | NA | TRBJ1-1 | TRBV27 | CASSLSWHMNTEAFF | TGTGCCAGCAGTTTATCGTGGCATATGAACACTGAAGCTTTCTTT
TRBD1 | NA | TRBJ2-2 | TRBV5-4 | CASSHGGTGGTGELFF | TGTGCCAGCAGCCATGGGGGGACAGGGGGTACCGGGGAGCTGTTTTTT
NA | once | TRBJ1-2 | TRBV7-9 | CASRDIGGDYGYTF | TGTGCCAGCAGGGATATTGGAGGGGACTATGGCTACACCTTC
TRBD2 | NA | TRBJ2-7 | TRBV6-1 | CASRGGTSGRYEQYF | TGTGCCAGCAGAGGCGGGACTAGCGGGAGGTACGAGCAGTACTTC
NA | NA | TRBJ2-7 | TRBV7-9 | CASSQGAYEQYF | TGTGCCAGCAGCCAAGGGGCCTACGAGCAGTACTTC
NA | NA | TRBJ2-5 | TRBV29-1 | CSGLRVAQETQYF | TGCAGCGGACTCAGGGTAGCCCAAGAGACCCAGTACTTC
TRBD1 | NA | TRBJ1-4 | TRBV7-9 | CASSITPGQANEKLFF | TGTGCCAGCAGCATAACACCGGGACAGGCGAATGAAAAACTGTTTTTT
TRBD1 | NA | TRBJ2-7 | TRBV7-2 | CASSLQAGGLYYEQYF | TGTGCCAGCAGCTTGCAAGCAGGGGGCCTGTACTACGAGCAGTACTTC
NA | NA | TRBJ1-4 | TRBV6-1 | CASSESGGNEKLFF | TGTGCCAGCAGTGAATCTGGCGGGAATGAAAAACTGTTTTTT